This T cell receptor (beta chain) was identified in a study of CD8 T cells in ankylosing spondylitis. TCR beta libraries were made by quantitative 5'-RACE with molecular barcodes. From the 5' RACE reads, TCRdb called clonotypes with MiXCR, one entry per CDR3 protein. The profile shows some 220,000 distinct CDR3 sequences, about 11% of them singletons. This clonotype was seen only a few times. The antigen remains unidentified. Findings and limits, study-wide: Reportedly, matched ankylosing spondylitis synovial fluid was significantly enriched for disease-linked clones.

The CDR3 sequence is 14 residues long. Germline V lookup: CDR1 SGHTA, CDR2 FQGNSA. V shed 6 bases and J 5 bases; nucleotides not matched to a gene: 6. The specimen was blood, either unsorted or a sorted T cell fraction (not recorded which). The clonotype was recovered from a male donor with ankylosing spondylitis or in good health (not recorded which). This rearrangement joins TRBV7-2 to TRBJ1-1, with TRBD1 identical over 10 bases. DNA of the CDR3: TGTGCCAGCAGTTGGACAGGGGGAATGACTGAAGCTTTCTTT. It codes for CASSWTGGMTEAFF.